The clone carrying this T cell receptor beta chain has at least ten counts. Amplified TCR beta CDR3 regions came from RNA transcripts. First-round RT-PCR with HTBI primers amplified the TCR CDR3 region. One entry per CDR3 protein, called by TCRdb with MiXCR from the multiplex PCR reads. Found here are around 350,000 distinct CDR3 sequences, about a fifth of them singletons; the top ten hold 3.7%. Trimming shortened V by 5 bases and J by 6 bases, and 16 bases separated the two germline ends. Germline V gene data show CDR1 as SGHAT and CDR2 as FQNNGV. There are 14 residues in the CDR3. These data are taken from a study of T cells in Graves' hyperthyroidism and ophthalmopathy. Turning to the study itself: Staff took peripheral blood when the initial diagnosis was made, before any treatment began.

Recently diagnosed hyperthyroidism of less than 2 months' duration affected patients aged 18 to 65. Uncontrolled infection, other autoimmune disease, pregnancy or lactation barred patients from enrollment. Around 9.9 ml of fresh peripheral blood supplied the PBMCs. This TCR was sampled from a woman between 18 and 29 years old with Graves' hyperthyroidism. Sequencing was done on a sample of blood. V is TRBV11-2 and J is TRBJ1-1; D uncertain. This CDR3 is CASSRWRSAAEAFF. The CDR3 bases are TGTGCCAGCAGCCGGTGGCGGTCAGCAGCTGAAGCTTTCTTT.